Listed here are 2 T cell receptor beta chains from one sample, sequenced in a study of naive and memory T cell subsets. Both TRBC1 and TRBC2 were covered by a beta constant-region primer of two equimolar oligonucleotides. Four rounds of PCR amplified the ligated cDNA using nested alpha and beta constant-region primers plus SP2. TCRdb re-analysed the UMI-ligation and nested PCR reads in MiXCR, keeping a single row per CDR3 protein. Among about 120,000 distinct CDR3 sequences, 35% to 45% were seen once, and the ten largest hold approximately 0.87%. Sequenced: central memory CD4+ T cells from blood. Source of these receptors: a human donor in good health.

The V and J genes are TRBV2 and TRBJ2-1, with 11 positions matching TRBD2. Germline loops: CDR1 SNHLY, CDR2 FYNNEI. The length of the CDR3 is 15 residues. Trimming at V came to 6 bases and at J to 4 bases, leaving 5 bases not matched to a gene. The CDR3 DNA is TGTGCCAGCAGCCCTCTAGCGGGAGGTTACAATGAGCAGTTCTTC. Protein: CASSPLAGGYNEQFF.

This clonotype came up once. J is TRBJ2-3 and V is TRBV19, with 9 bases that match TRBD2. V was clipped by 10 bases and J by 0 bases; unmatched bases: 2. This CDR3 contains 13 residues. CDR1 and CDR2 (germline): LNHDA, SQIVND (reference sequence). The CDR3: CATGTSSTDTQYF. The CDR3 DNA reads TGTGCCACCGGGACTAGCAGCACAGATACGCAGTATTTT.